This entry lists 31 T cell receptor beta chains sequenced from one sample in a study of Graves' ophthalmopathy and Graves' hyperthyroidism. From RNA, the CDR3 regions of TCR beta chains were amplified and sequenced. The library came from an HTBI-primed first-round RT-PCR and a second-round multiplex PCR. MiXCR was run by TCRdb on the multiplex PCR reads, yielding one entry per CDR3 protein. The data show roughly 500,000 distinct CDR3 sequences, with around an eighth seen just once and roughly 9.8% held by the top ten. Sequencing was done on a sample of blood. These receptors were taken from a woman aged 30 to 39 with Graves' ophthalmopathy.

This clonotype was counted ten times or more. Since a much larger clone is just one base distant, this may be a read error. The gene calls are TRBV6-1 and TRBJ1-3, with D unclear. Germline V gives CDR1 MNHNS, CDR2 SASEGT. The CDR3 has 13 amino acids. Trimming left V 10 bases short and J 4 bases short, with 14 bases between. This chain's CDR3 is CATRIVDGNTIYF. The CDR3, as DNA: TGTGCCACTAGGATCGTCGACGGAAACACCATATATTTT.

At least ten counts were recorded for this clonotype. The J gene is TRBJ2-5, the V gene TRBV28; maybe TRBD1 (6 bases). The CDR3 runs to 15 residues. Germline loops: CDR1 MDHEN, CDR2 SYDVKM. The V end was cut by 6 bases, the J end by 2 bases, with 16 bases between. The CDR3 sequence: CASRPGTFQQETQYF. CDR3 DNA sequence: TGTGCCAGCAGGCCCGGGACATTTCAACAAGAGACCCAGTACTTC.

In this sample, this clonotype turned up a few times. Sequence at one end of the junction differs from germline and may be a read error. The chain couples TRBV19 to TRBJ1-1; possible D gene TRBD1, 5 bases. Germline CDR1 is LNHDA and CDR2 is SQIVND (reference sequence). The CDR3 loop spans 13 amino acids. The DNA of the CDR3 is TGTGCCAGTATCCCAGGCCGGGGGACTGAAGCTTGCTTT. This codes for CASIPGRGTEACF.

At least ten counts were recorded for this clonotype. The J gene is TRBJ2-7, the V gene TRBV12-3 or TRBV12-4; D unclear. CDR3 length equals 11 residues. V lost 8 bases and J lost 4, with 9 bases in between. The chain's CDR3 is CASGRFYEQYF. The CDR3 region has the DNA TGTGCCAGCGGAAGATTTTACGAGCAGTACTTC.

This clonotype came up a few times. The chain uses TRBV10-2 and TRBJ1-1; no clear D. V was trimmed by 2 bases and J by 5 bases, leaving 9 bases between them. Germline V lookup: CDR1 WSHSY, CDR2 SAAADI. This CDR3 contains 13 residues. The CDR3 here is CASSENDWTEAFF. The CDR3 DNA reads as TGCGCCAGCAGTGAGAATGATTGGACTGAAGCTTTCTTT.

This clonotype was detected ten times or more. V is TRBV19 and J is TRBJ1-2; no firm D call. Germline V gives CDR1 LNHDA, CDR2 SQIVND (reference sequence). This CDR3 contains 13 residues. V lost 4 bases and J 4 bases, leaving 10 bases between the germline ends. The CDR3: CASSRGWGYGYTF. The CDR3 coding sequence is TGTGCCAGTAGTAGGGGTTGGGGCTATGGCTACACCTTC.

This clonotype has just a few counts. Here the CDR3 reads CASSYPPYRVGEAFF. CDR3 in DNA: TGTGCCAGCAGTTACCCACCCTACAGGGTGGGTGAAGCTTTCTTT. This chain links TRBV6-5 with TRBJ1-1; D possibly corresponds to TRBD1 (6 bases). Germline lookup yields CDR1 MNHEY and CDR2 SVGAGI. V lost 2 bases to trimming and J lost 7 bases, with 17 bases between them. The CDR3 has 15 residues.

This clonotype was counted at least ten times. The chain is built from TRBV20-1 and TRBJ2-7, with TRBD2 matching over 10 bases. Germline CDR1 and CDR2: DFQATT and SNEGSKA (reference sequence). V trimming: 8 bases; J trimming: 3 bases; junction bases outside the gene matches: 4. The CDR3 extends over 12 amino acids. CDR3 protein: CSLLAGVYEQYF. In nucleotides, the CDR3 is TGCAGTCTTCTAGCGGGAGTCTACGAGCAGTACTTC.

This chain connects TRBV12-3 or TRBV12-4 to TRBJ1-2; 7 bases align to TRBD1. The length of the CDR3 is 14 residues. V lost 6 bases and J lost 5; bases outside the gene matches: 9. The CDR3 region has the DNA TGTGCCAGCAGGGGGGACAGCGACCGGTATGGCTACACCTTC. Translation: CASRGDSDRYGYTF.

This clonotype came up many times. The chain joins TRBV20-1 to TRBJ2-7, with D possibly TRBD1 on 5 matching bases. The germline CDR1 and CDR2 sequences are DFQATT and SNEGSKA (reference sequence). The CDR3 consists of 13 residues. V was cut by 1 base and J by 3 bases, with 10 bases left in between. The CDR3 spells CSARGQGGYEQYF. In nucleotides, the CDR3 is TGCAGTGCTAGAGGGCAGGGTGGCTACGAGCAGTACTTC.

The chain combines TRBV30 with TRBJ1-5, with TRBD1 as a possible D gene (5 bases). This CDR3 is 16 amino acids long. The germline V and J ends were trimmed by 2 bases and 0 bases, with 14 bases remaining between them. Germline CDR1 and CDR2: GTSNPN and SVGIG (reference sequence). For the CDR3, the DNA is TGTGCCTGGAGTCCTTTCAGGGTAACTAGCAATCAGCCCCAGCATTTT. Its protein is CAWSPFRVTSNQPQHF.

In its sample, this clonotype was seen many times. The chain employs TRBV28 and TRBJ2-5; the D is unclear. This CDR3 comprises 14 residues. Germline assignment: CDR1 MDHEN and CDR2 SYDVKM. Trimming removed 3 bases at V and 7 bases at J, with 15 bases between. CDR3 coding DNA: TGTGCCAGCAGTTTCCGTGGGGTACTTCGGACCCAGTACTTC. Translated, it gives CASSFRGVLRTQYF.

This clonotype came up many times. The V and J genes are TRBV7-9 and TRBJ2-5, with no clear D. This CDR3 comprises 12 residues. Trimming took 4 bases from V and 3 from J, leaving 6 bases between them. Germline CDR1 SEHNR, CDR2 FQNEAQ (reference sequence). CDR3 loop: CASSSPKETQYF. The CDR3 nucleotides read TGTGCCAGCAGCTCGCCGAAAGAGACCCAGTACTTC.

At least ten counts were recorded for this clonotype. The chain uses TRBV11-2 and TRBJ2-7; D unclear. The V gene lost 5 bases and the J gene lost 0 bases, with 20 bases spanning the gap. The CDR3 sequence is 17 residues long. CDR1 is SGHAT, CDR2 FQNNGV, per germline. The CDR3 is CASSRWPVGASSYEQYF. The CDR3 DNA follows: TGTGCCAGCAGCCGATGGCCGGTGGGTGCGAGCTCCTACGAGCAGTACTTC.

This clonotype appeared many times. The J gene is TRBJ1-2, the V gene TRBV12-3 or TRBV12-4; D is uncertain. The germline V and J ends were trimmed by 7 bases and 1 base, with 13 bases remaining between them. This CDR3 is built from 14 residues. CDR3 bases: TGTGCCAGCACCCCAGCCGGCAGTAACTATGGCTACACCTTC. Residues: CASTPAGSNYGYTF.

This clonotype was counted between two and nine times. This sequence joins TRBV7-2 and TRBJ2-7; 9 nucleotides align to TRBD2. Germline CDR1 and CDR2: SGHTA and FQGNSA. V shed 6 bases and J 3 bases; nucleotides not matched to a gene: 9. This CDR3 region has 15 residues. For the CDR3, the DNA is TGTGCCAGCAGTTTTAGCGGGAGTCCTGGCTACGAGCAGTACTTC. Its protein is CASSFSGSPGYEQYF.

The V call is TRBV6-2 or TRBV6-3, the J call TRBJ2-5, with 13 bases lining up with TRBD2. The ends lost 4 bases at V and 5 bases at J; junction bases unmatched: 7. Germline V gene lookup returns CDR1 MNHEY and CDR2 SVGEGT. The CDR3 contains 16 residues. CDR3 coding DNA: TGTGCCAGCAGTTCCCCCGGACTAGCGGGAGCTGAGACCCAGTACTTC. Residues: CASSSPGLAGAETQYF.

The V call is TRBV7-9, the J call TRBJ1-1; no clear D. This CDR3 has 12 residues. V shed 5 bases and J shed 11 bases, with 15 bases lying between them. In germline, CDR1 is SEHNR, CDR2 FQNEAQ (reference sequence). The CDR3 region has the DNA TGTGCCAGCAGCCCGGGCCATATTGGGGCTTTCTTT. Its protein product is CASSPGHIGAFF. The whole variable domain, filled in from reference TRBV7-9 and TRBJ1-1, reads DTGVSQNPRHKITKRGQNVTFRCDPISEHNRLYWYRQTLGQGPEFLTYFQNEAQLEKSRLLSDRFSAERPKGSFSTLEIQRTEQGDSAMYLCASSPGHIGAFFGQGTRLTVV.

The rearrangement links TRBV12-3 or TRBV12-4 to TRBJ1-2, with D possibly being TRBD1 (6 bases). The germline V and J ends were trimmed by 5 bases and 5 bases, with 15 bases remaining between them. The CDR3 has 14 residues. The CDR3 DNA reads TGTGCCAGCAGTCTAGGACAGATCCGGTATGGCTACACCTTC. Residues: CASSLGQIRYGYTF.

This clonotype was detected ten times or more. CDR3 bases: TGTGCCAGCAGTTTAGGTAGTTCAGGAGAGCAGTACTTC. This translates into CASSLGSSGEQYF. The V and J genes are TRBV12-3 or TRBV12-4 and TRBJ2-7, with D uncertain. V dropped 1 base and J dropped 7 bases, with 11 bases sitting between them. CDR3 size: 13 residues.

The table lists this clonotype with a few counts. V gene TRBV5-1 combines with J gene TRBJ2-5; 8 positions match TRBD2. The V gene end was trimmed by 0 bases and the J gene end by 5 bases; junction bases not matched to a gene: 9. The CDR3 is 16 residues long. Germline V gene sequence: CDR1 SGHRS, CDR2 YFSETQ. CDR3 sequence: CASSLAARGEGETQYF. In DNA form, the CDR3 reads TGCGCCAGCAGCTTGGCCGCGCGGGGGGAAGGGGAGACCCAGTACTTC.

This clonotype was counted ten times or more. This chain uses TRBV7-2 with TRBJ1-2, with D hard to call. The germline V gene encodes CDR1 SGHTA and CDR2 FQGNSA. CDR3 length: 15 residues. Trimming took off 7 bases at V and 0 bases at J, with 15 bases between the two ends. The CDR3 loop is CASTPWVGPNYGYTF. The CDR3 DNA is TGTGCCAGCACCCCATGGGTCGGCCCTAACTATGGCTACACCTTC.

This clonotype was recorded at least ten times. This chain links TRBV7-9 with TRBJ1-2; 8 bases agree with TRBD1. Germline V lookup: CDR1 SEHNR, CDR2 FQNEAQ (reference sequence). The CDR3 has 14 amino acids. V trimming: 3 bases; J trimming: 5 bases; junction bases outside the gene matches: 5. For the CDR3, the DNA is TGTGCCAGCAGCTTCGGGGACAGGCTTTATGGCTACACCTTC. Protein: CASSFGDRLYGYTF. Based on the CDR3 plus reference TRBV7-9 and TRBJ1-2, the full variable domain is DTGVSQNPRHKITKRGQNVTFRCDPISEHNRLYWYRQTLGQGPEFLTYFQNEAQLEKSRLLSDRFSAERPKGSFSTLEIQRTEQGDSAMYLCASSFGDRLYGYTFGSGTRLTVV.

This clonotype was counted at least ten times. V usage is TRBV2 and J usage is TRBJ1-2, with unresolved D. The CDR3 runs to 15 residues. CDR1 and CDR2 (germline): SNHLY, FYNNEI. Trimming removed 8 bases at V and 1 base at J, with 17 bases between. The CDR3 nucleotides read TGTGCCAGCGTCGTTAACCCAGTCCTTAACTATGGCTACACCTTC. This codes for CASVVNPVLNYGYTF.

The chain is built from TRBV20-1 and TRBJ2-7; no clear D gene. V lost 0 bases and J lost 0, with 9 bases in between. Germline lookup yields CDR1 DFQATT and CDR2 SNEGSKA (reference sequence). The CDR3 extends over 14 amino acids. The CDR3 sequence is CSARDWSLSYEQYF. CDR3 coding DNA: TGCAGTGCTAGAGACTGGTCCCTCTCCTACGAGCAGTACTTC.

Worth noting for this clonotype: One end of the junction does not line up with germline, which may come from a read error. The V and J genes are TRBV9 and TRBJ2-2; possibly TRBD2 for D (6 bases). Per the germline V gene, CDR1 is SGDLS and CDR2 is YYNGEE. The CDR3 length is 12 residues. CDR3 in DNA: TGTGCCAGCAGCGTAGATGGCGGGGAGCTGTGTTTT. Encoded protein: CASSVDGGELCF.

This clonotype was counted ten times or more. This chain joins TRBV12-3 or TRBV12-4 and TRBJ2-2; D call uncertain. V lost 3 bases to trimming and J lost 6 bases, with 5 bases between them. The CDR3 length is 12 residues. The CDR3 coding sequence is TGTGCCAGCAGTTTGGGGTCCGGGGAGCTGTTTTTT. This gives the protein CASSLGSGELFF.

This clonotype has ten or more counts. The CDR3 loop is CASSLMGVWTVAFF. The CDR3 nucleotides are TGTGCCAGCAGCTTAATGGGTGTGTGGACAGTAGCTTTCTTT. The gene calls are TRBV7-2 and TRBJ1-1, with D tentatively TRBD1 (6 bases). Germline V gene data show CDR1 as SGHTA and CDR2 as FQGNSA. V lost 2 bases and J lost 10, with 17 bases in between. The CDR3 has 14 residues. The complete variable domain, with remaining parts taken from reference TRBV7-2 and TRBJ1-1, reads GAGVSQSPSNKVTEKGKDVELRCDPISGHTALYWYRQSLGQGLEFLIYFQGNSAPDKSGLPSDRFSAERTGGSVSTLTIQRTQQEDSAVYLCASSLMGVWTVAFFGQGTRLTVV.

This clonotype was counted ten times or more. V usage is TRBV19 and J usage is TRBJ2-2, with 7 bases lining up with TRBD1. The germline CDR1 and CDR2 sequences are LNHDA and SQIVND (reference sequence). V trimming: 6 bases; J trimming: 0 bases; junction bases outside the gene matches: 7. There are 16 residues in the CDR3. The CDR3 region is CASSTSTGANTGELFF. The CDR3 bases are TGTGCCAGTAGCACGTCCACAGGGGCGAACACCGGGGAGCTGTTTTTT.

V and J are TRBV27 and TRBJ2-7; weak D call: TRBD2 (6 bases). There are 13 residues in the CDR3. V lost 8 bases, J lost 3 bases, and 14 bases lay in between. In germline, CDR1 is MNHEY, CDR2 SMNVEV (reference sequence). CDR3 DNA: TGTGCCAGCCGGGACTTGGCAAACTACGAGCAGTACTTC. It specifies CASRDLANYEQYF.

The V call is TRBV6-1, the J call TRBJ2-7; TRBD1 matches 8 bases. CDR1 and CDR2 (germline): MNHNS, SASEGT. V was clipped by 0 bases and J by 5 bases; unmatched bases: 18. This CDR3 is 19 amino acids long. The CDR3 bases are TGTGCCAGCAGTGAAGCGCGAGGACAGGGAAGCTTTCGGAAAAACGAGCAGTACTTC. Translating it yields CASSEARGQGSFRKNEQYF.